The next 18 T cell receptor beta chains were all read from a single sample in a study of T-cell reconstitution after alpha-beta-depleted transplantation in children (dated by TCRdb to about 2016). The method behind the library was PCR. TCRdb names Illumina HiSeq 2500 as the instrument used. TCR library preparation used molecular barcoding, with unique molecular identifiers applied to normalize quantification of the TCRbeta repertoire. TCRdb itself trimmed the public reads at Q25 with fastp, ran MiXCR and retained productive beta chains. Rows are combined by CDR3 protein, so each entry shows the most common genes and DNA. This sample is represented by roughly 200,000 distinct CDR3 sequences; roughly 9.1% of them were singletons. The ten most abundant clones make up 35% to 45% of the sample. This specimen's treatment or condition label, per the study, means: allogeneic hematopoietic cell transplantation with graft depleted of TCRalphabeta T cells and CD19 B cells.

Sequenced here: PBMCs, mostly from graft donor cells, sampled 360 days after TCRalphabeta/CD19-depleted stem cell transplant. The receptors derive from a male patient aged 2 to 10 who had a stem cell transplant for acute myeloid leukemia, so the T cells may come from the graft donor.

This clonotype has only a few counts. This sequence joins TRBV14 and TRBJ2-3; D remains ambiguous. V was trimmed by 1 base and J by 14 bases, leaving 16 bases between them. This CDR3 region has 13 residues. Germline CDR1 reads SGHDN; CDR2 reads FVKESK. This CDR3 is CASSQGKLFVRYF. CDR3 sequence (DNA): TGTGCCAGCAGCCAAGGAAAACTATTCGTAAGGTATTTT.

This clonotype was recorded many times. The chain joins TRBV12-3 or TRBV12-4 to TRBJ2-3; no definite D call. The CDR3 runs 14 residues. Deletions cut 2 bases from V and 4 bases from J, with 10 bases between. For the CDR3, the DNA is TGTGCCAGCAGTTTATCTTCTAAGGCAGATACGCAGTATTTT. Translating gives CASSLSSKADTQYF.

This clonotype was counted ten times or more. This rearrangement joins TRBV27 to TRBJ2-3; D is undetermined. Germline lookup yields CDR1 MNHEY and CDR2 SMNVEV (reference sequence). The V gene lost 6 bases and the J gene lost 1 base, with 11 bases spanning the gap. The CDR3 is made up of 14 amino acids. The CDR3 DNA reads TGTGCCAGCAGATGGGGTTTGGGCACAGATACGCAGTATTTT. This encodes CASRWGLGTDTQYF.

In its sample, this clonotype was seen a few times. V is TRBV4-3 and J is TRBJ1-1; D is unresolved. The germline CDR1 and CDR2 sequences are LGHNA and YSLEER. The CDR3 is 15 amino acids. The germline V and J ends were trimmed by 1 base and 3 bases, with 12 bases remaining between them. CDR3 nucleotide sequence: TGCGCCAGCAGCCAAGTTTGGCCTCCTGACACTGAAGCTTTCTTT. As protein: CASSQVWPPDTEAFF.

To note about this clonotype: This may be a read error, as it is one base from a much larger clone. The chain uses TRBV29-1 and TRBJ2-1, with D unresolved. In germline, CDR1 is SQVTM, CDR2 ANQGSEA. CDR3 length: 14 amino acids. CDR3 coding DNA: TGCAGCGTTGAAGGAGGATACTCCTACAATGTGCAGTTCTTC. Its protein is CSVEGGYSYNVQFF.

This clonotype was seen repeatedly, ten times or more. The CDR3 sequence is CASSLAGNTEAFF. The CDR3 DNA reads as TGCGCCAGCAGCTTGGCAGGGAACACTGAAGCTTTCTTT. This chain uses TRBV5-1 with TRBJ1-1; D is uncertain. Germline V gives CDR1 SGHRS, CDR2 YFSETQ. The CDR3 has 13 residues. V was clipped by 0 bases and J by 1 base, with 4 bases between them.

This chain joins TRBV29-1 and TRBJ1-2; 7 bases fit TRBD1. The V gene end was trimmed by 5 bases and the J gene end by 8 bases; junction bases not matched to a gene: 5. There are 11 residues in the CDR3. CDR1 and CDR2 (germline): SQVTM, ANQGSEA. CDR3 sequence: CSVTGQRGYTF. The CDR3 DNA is TGCAGCGTTACGGGACAGAGGGGCTACACCTTC. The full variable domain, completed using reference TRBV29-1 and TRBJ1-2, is SAVISQKPSRDICQRGTSLTIQCQVDSQVTMMFWYRQQPGQSLTLIATANQGSEATYESGFVIDKFPISRPNLTFSTLTVSNMSPEDSSIYLCSVTGQRGYTFGSGTRLTVV.

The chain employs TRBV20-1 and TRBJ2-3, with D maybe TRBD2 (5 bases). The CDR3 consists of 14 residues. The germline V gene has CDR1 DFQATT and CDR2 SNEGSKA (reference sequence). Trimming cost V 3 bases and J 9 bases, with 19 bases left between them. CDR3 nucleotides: TGCAGTGCTAGTGACCCGCGCCCCGGGAAGACGCAGTATTTT. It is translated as CSASDPRPGKTQYF.

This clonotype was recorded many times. The chain's CDR3 is CSVTTGGNEQYF. The CDR3 DNA is TGCAGCGTTACGACAGGGGGCAACGAGCAGTACTTC. The chain has TRBV29-1 and TRBJ2-7; TRBD1 aligns across 10 bases. With 5 bases clipped from V and 5 bases from J, the junction kept 3 bases outside the gene matches. The CDR3 extends over 12 amino acids. Germline lookup yields CDR1 SQVTM and CDR2 ANQGSEA.

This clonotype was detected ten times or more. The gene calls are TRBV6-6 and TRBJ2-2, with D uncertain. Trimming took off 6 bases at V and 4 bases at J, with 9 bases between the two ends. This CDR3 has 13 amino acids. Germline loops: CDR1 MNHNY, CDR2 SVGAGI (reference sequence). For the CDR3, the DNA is TGTGCCAGCAGATCAACAGCCACCGGGGAGCTGTTTTTT. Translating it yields CASRSTATGELFF.

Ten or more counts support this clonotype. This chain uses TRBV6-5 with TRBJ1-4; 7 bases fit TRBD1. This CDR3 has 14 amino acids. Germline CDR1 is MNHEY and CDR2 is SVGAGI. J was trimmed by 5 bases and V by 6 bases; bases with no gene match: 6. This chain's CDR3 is CASRPGTVNEKLFF. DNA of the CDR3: TGTGCCAGCAGACCCGGGACAGTGAATGAAAAACTGTTTTTT.

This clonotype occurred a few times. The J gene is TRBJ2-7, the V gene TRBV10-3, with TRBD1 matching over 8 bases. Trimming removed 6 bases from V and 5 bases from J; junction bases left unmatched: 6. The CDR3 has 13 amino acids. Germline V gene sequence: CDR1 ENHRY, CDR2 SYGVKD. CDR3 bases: TGTGCCATCAGCAGCTGGACAGGGCACGAGCAGTACTTC. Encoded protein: CAISSWTGHEQYF.

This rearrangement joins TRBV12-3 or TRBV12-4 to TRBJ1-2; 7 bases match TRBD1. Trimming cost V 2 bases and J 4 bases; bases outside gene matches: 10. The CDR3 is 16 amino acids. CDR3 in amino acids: CASSLRTGLLLYGYTF. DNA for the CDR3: TGTGCCAGCAGTTTAAGGACAGGTCTCCTCCTCTATGGCTACACCTTC.

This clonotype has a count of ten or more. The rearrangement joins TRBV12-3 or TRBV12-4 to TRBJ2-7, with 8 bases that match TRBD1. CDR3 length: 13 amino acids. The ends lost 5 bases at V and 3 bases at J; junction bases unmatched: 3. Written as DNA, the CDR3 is TGTGCCAGCAGTCCTGGACAGGGCTACGAGCAGTACTTC. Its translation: CASSPGQGYEQYF.

The DNA for the CDR3 is TGCAGCGTTGTAGCCCGGGCGCTTTCGGACACTGAAGCTTTCTTT. Translation: CSVVARALSDTEAFF. The J gene is TRBJ1-1, the V gene TRBV29-1, with D hard to call. V lost 4 bases and J lost 3, with 18 bases in between. The CDR3 spans 15 residues. Per the germline V gene, CDR1 is SQVTM and CDR2 is ANQGSEA.

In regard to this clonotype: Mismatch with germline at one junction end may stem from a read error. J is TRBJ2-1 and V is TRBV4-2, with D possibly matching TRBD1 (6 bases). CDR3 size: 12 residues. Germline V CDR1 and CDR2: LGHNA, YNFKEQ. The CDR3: CASSQDDRSLVF. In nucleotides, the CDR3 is TGTGCCAGCAGCCAAGATGACAGGTCCCTGGTCTTC.

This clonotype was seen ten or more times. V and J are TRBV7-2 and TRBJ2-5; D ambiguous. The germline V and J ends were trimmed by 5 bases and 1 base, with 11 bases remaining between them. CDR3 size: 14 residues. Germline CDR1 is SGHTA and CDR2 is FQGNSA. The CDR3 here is CASSPRASQETQYF. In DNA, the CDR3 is TGTGCCAGCAGCCCCCGCGCCTCCCAAGAGACCCAGTACTTC.

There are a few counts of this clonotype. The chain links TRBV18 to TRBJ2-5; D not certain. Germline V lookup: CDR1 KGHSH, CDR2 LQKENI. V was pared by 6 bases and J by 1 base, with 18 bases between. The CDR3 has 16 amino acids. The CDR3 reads CASSAWAPTVQETQYF. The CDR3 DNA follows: TGTGCCAGCTCGGCCTGGGCACCCACAGTCCAAGAGACCCAGTACTTC. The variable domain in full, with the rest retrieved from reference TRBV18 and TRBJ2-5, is NAGVMQNPRHLVRRRGQEARLRCSPMKGHSHVYWYRQLPEEGLKFMVYLQKENIIDESGMPKERFSAEFPKEGPSILRIQQVVRGDSAAYFCASSAWAPTVQETQYFGPGTRLLVL.